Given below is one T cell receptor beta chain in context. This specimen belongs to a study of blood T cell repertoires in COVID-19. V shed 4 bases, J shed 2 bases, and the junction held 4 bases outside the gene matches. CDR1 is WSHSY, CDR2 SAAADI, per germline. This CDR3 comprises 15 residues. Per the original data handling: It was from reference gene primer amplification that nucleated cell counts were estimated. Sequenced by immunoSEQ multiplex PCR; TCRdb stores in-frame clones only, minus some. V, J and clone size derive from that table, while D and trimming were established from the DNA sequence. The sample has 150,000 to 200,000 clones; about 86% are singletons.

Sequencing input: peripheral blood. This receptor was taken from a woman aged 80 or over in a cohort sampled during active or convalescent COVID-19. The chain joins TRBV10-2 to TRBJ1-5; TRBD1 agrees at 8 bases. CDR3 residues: CASSGSGGGNQPQHF. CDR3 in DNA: TGCGCCAGCAGTGGATCAGGGGGCGGCAATCAGCCCCAGCATTTT.